The entry below gives a single TCR beta chain sequence along with its context. Its antigen specificity is not known. No qualities accompany the bases; no much larger clone lies one base away. These data come from a study of identical twins (dated by TCRdb to 2016 to 2017). Turning to the overall study: To test whether fetal clonotypes persist, the study used deep sequencing on TCR alpha and beta repertoires from monozygotic twins, unrelated adults of various ages, and cord blood. To rule out contamination, replicate twin experiments were performed at different times with different library preparation protocols.

Libraries were constructed by 5' RACE. These reads were obtained on an Illumina HiSeq 2000. Template switching introduced a universal primer binding site; the final cDNA contained a unique molecular identifier, enabling accurate counting of TCR cDNA molecules. Specific primers in the conserved constant-segment region were used to synthesize first-strand cDNA for the TCR alpha and beta chains. To control for contamination, each cDNA library was double barcoded with a SMART-Mk sample barcode plus Illumina barcodes. TruSeq adapter sequences along with Illumina sample barcodes were introduced in two successive PCR steps. The TCR alpha and beta cDNA libraries were sequenced on the Illumina HiSeq platform using custom primers. The authors' analysis ran thus. Raw reads were processed with MiGEC to extract unique molecular identifiers, and MiXCR was used to determine CDR3 positions. Recombination models were inferred per individual with the repgenHMM and IGoR tools using an EM algorithm. Shared clonotype analysis was performed with the tcR package in R, normalizing sharing by the product of cloneset sizes. To study raw recombination free of thymic and clonal selection effects, out-of-frame nonproductive sequences were analyzed. Through fastp at Q25 and MiXCR, TCRdb rebuilt clones from the public reads, retaining in-frame beta chains. Identical CDR3 proteins give one entry, which carries the most common genes and DNA. V and J calls and clone size were set by TCRdb, not the authors. Across this sample there are 270,000 or so distinct CDR3 sequences, with 6.5% to 9.5% seen only once. 2.5% to 3.5% of the sample belongs to the ten largest clones.

Every donor was a healthy Caucasian. The twin cohort comprised three pairs of female monozygotic twins, all aged about 18 to 30 years. Positive isolation kits from Invitrogen were used to isolate the CD4+ and CD8+ T cell populations. For CDR1 and CDR2, the germline V gene (reference sequence) lists LGHDT and YNNKEL. Including cysteine and phenylalanine, the CDR3 has 15 amino acids. Of the read, only the CDR3 DNA is kept; its 45 bases are in frame from base 1. V loses 11 bases, J loses 8 bases, and the germline ends lie 27 bases apart. Points the paper makes about the study in general: Abundant cord blood beta clonotypes had fewer insertions, young adult naive repertoires showed a similar but weaker trend, and memory repertoires showed no such trend. Compared with coincidental sharing between unrelated individuals, an excess of low generation-probability sequences was observed among out-of-frame TCR alpha sequences shared between twins. In beta out-of-frame sequences, excess twin sharing was weaker, because having fewer shared sequences lowered the signal-to-noise ratio. Zero-insertion analyses could be partly confounded by invariant T cells such as MAIT and iNKT, although diverse VJ usage argued against such confounding for most clonotypes. In monozygotic twins, out-of-frame TCR alpha sharing was systematically underestimated by recombination models, although the models agreed with sharing between unrelated individuals. Because the same donors could not be followed over many years, the conclusions relied on cross-sectional statistical analysis.

Separately, the same data were catalogued under a study of yellow fever vaccine responses in identical twins. From the second report: According to the authors, in identical twins the way T cells responded to vaccination appeared partly convergent and partly personalized. In identical twins, the study followed T cell clones that responded to the vaccine with precision.

The receptor was derived from a woman aged 18-29 years in good health. Material: CD8+ T cells sorted from blood. The rearranged segments are TRBV3-1 and TRBJ1-1, with no reliable assignment of the D segment. The CDR3 loop reads CASCPTSAVAGEAFF. In nucleotide form, the sequence is TGTGCCTCCTGCCCCACCTCCGCAGTAGCGGGCGAAGCTTTCTTT.